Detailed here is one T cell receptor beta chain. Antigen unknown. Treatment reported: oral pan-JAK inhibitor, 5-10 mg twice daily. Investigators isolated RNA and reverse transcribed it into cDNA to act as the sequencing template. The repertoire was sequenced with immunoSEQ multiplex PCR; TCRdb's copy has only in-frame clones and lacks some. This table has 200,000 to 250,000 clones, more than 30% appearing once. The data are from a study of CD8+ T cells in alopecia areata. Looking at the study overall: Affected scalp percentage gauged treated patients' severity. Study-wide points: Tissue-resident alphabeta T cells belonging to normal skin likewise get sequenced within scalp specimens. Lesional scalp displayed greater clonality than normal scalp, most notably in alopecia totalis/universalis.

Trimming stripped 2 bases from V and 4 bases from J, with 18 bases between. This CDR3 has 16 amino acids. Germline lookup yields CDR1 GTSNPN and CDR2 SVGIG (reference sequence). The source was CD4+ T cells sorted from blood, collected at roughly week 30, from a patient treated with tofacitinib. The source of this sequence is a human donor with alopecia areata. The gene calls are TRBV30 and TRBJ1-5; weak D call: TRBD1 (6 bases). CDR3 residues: CAWSPSSGTTNQPQHF. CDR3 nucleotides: TGTGCCTGGAGTCCTTCCTCCGGGACAACAAATCAGCCCCAGCATTTT. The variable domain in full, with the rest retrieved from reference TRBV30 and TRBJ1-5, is SQTIHQWPATLVQPVGSPLSLECTVEGTSNPNLYWYRQAAGRGLQLLFYSVGIGQISSEVPQNLSASRPQDRQFILSSKKLLLSDSGFYLCAWSPSSGTTNQPQHFGDGTRLSIL.